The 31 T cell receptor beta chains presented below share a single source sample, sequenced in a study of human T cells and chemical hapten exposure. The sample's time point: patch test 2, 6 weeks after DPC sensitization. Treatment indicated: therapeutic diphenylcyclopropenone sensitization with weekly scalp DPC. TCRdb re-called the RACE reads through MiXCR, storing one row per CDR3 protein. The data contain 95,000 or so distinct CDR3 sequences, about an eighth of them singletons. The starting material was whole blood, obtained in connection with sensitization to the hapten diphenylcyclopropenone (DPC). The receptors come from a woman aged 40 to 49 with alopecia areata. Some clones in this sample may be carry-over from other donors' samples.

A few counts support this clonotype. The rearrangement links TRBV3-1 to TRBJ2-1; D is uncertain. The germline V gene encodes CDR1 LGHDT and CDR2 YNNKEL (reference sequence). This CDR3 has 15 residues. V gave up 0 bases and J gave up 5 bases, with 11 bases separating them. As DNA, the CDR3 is TGTGCCAGCAGCCAAGATAGGGTAAAGAACAATGAGCAGTTCTTC. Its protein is CASSQDRVKNNEQFF.

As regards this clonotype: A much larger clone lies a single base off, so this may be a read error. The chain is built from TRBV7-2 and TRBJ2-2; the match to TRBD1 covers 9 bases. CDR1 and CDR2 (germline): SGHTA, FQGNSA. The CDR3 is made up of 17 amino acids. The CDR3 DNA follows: TGTGCCAGCAGCCAAAAGGACAGGGGATCGAACACCGGGGAGCCGTTTTTT. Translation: CASSQKDRGSNTGEPFF.

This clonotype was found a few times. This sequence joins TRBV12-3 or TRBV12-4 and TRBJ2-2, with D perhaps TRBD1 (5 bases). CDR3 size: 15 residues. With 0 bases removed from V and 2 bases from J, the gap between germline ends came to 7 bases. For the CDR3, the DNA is TGTGCCAGCAGTTTAGCGCAGGGAAACACCGGGGAGCTGTTTTTT. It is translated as CASSLAQGNTGELFF.

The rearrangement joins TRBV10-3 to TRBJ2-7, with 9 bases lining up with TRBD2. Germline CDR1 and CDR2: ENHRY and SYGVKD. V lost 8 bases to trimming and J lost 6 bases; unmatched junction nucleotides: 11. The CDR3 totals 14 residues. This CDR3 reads CAIGYSGSGSEQYF. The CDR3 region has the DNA TGTGCCATCGGGTATAGCGGGAGCGGCAGCGAGCAGTACTTC.

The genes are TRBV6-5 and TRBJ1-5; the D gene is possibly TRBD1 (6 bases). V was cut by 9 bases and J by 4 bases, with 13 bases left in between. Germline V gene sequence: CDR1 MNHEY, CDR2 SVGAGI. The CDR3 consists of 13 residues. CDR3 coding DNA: TGTGCCAGTCAAAAAGGGGGAAATCAGCCCCAGCATTTT. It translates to CASQKGGNQPQHF.

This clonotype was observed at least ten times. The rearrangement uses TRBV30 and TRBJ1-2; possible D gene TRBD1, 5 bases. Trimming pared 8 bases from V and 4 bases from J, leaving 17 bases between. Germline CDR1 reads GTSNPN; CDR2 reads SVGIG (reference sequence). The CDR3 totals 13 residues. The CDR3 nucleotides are TGTGCCCTAAGGGCTCGGGACCGCTATGGCTACACCTTC. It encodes CALRARDRYGYTF.

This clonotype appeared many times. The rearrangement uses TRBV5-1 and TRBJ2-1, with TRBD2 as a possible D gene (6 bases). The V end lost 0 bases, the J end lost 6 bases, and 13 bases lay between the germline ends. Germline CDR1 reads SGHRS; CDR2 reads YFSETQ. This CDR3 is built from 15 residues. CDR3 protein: CASSLASGGPNEQFF. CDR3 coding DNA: TGCGCCAGCAGCTTGGCCAGCGGAGGGCCCAATGAGCAGTTCTTC.

Here the CDR3 reads CASSPRAGAQETQYF. The CDR3 DNA reads as TGTGCCAGCTCACCCCGCGCGGGGGCTCAAGAGACCCAGTACTTC. The chain uses TRBV18 and TRBJ2-5; D possibly corresponds to TRBD2 (7 bases). Looked up from germline, CDR1 is KGHSH and CDR2 is LQKENI. The CDR3 has 15 residues. The germline V and J ends were trimmed by 3 bases and 2 bases, with 13 bases remaining between them.

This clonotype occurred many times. The chain's CDR3 is CASSDPGANVLTF. The CDR3, as DNA: TGTGCCAGCAGTGATCCTGGGGCCAACGTCCTGACTTTC. The J gene is TRBJ2-6, the V gene TRBV25-1; no clear D gene. The V gene lost 3 bases and the J gene lost 2 bases, with 2 bases spanning the gap. The CDR3 runs 13 residues. CDR1 and CDR2 from the germline V gene are MGHDK and SYGVNS.

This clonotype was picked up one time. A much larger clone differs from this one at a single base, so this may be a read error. The CDR3 nucleotides are TGTGCCAGCAGCTCTTTGAGGGAAAACACCTGGGAGCTGTTTTTT. It codes for CASSSLRENTWELFF. The chain carries TRBV5-6 and TRBJ2-2; D perhaps matches TRBD2 (5 bases). The germline gives CDR1 SGHDT, CDR2 YYEEEE. The CDR3 is 15 amino acids.

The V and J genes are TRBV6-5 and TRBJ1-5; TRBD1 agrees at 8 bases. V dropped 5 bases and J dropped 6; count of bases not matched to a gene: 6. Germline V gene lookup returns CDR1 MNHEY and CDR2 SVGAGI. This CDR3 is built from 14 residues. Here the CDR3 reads CASSRDRRVQPQHF. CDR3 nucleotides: TGTGCCAGCAGTAGGGACAGGCGGGTTCAGCCCCAGCATTTT.

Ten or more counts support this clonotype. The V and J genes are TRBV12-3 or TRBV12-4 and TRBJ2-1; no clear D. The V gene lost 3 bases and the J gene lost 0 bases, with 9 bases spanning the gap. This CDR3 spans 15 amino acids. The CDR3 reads CASSFRKSSYNEQFF. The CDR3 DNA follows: TGTGCCAGCAGTTTCAGAAAGAGCTCCTACAATGAGCAGTTCTTC.

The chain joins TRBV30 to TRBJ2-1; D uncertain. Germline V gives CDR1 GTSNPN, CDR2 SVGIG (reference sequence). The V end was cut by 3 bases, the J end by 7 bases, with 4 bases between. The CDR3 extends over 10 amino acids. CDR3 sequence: CAWRQNEQFF. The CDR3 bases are TGTGCCTGGAGGCAGAATGAGCAGTTCTTC. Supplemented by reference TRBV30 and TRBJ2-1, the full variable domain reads SQTIHQWPATLVQPVGSPLSLECTVEGTSNPNLYWYRQAAGRGLQLLFYSVGIGQISSEVPQNLSASRPQDRQFILSSKKLLLSDSGFYLCAWRQNEQFFGPGTRLTVL.

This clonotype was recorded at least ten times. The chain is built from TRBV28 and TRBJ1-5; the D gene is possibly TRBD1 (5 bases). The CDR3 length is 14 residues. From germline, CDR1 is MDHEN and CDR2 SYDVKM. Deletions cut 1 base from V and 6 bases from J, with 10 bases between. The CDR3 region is CASSLLGGGQPQHF. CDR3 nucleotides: TGTGCCAGCAGTTTATTGGGGGGAGGTCAGCCCCAGCATTTT. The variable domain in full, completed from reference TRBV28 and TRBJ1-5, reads DVKVTQSSRYLVKRTGEKVFLECVQDMDHENMFWYRQDPGLGLRLIYFSYDVKMKEKGDIPEGYSVSREKKERFSLILESASTNQTSMYLCASSLLGGGQPQHFGDGTRLSIL.

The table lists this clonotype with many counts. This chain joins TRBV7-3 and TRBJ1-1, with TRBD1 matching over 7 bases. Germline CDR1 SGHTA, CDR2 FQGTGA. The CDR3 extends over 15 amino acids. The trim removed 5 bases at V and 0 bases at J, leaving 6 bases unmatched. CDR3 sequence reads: CASSRGGQVNTEAFF. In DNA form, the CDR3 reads TGTGCCAGCAGCCGAGGAGGACAGGTGAACACTGAAGCTTTCTTT.

The DNA for the CDR3 is TGTGCCAGTGACAGGGAAGTCTTCACCGGGGAGCTGTTTTTT. It encodes CASDREVFTGELFF. The chain joins TRBV2 to TRBJ2-2; 7 nucleotides match TRBD1. J lost 4 bases, V lost 9 bases, and 8 bases had no gene match. CDR3 length: 14 amino acids. The germline V gene has CDR1 SNHLY and CDR2 FYNNEI.

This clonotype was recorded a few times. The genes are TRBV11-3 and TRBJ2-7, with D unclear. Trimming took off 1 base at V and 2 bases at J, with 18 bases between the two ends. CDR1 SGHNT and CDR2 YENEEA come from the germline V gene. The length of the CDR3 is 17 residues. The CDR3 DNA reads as TGTGCCAGCAGCTTAGCCTGGGATCCATATCAGCCCTACGAGCAGTACTTC. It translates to CASSLAWDPYQPYEQYF.

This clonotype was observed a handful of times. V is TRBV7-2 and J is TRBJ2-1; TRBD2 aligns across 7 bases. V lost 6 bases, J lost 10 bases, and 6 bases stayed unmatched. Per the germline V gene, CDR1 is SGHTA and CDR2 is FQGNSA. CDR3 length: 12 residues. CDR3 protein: CASSPGGREQFF. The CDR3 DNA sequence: TGTGCCAGCAGTCCGGGGGGAAGGGAGCAGTTCTTC.

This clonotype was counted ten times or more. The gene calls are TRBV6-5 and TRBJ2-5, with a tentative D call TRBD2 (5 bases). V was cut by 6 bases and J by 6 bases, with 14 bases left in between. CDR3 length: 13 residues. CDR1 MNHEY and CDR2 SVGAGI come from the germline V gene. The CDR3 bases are TGTGCCAGCAGAAAGAGGGCTGAAAAGACCCAGTACTTC. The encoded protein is CASRKRAEKTQYF.

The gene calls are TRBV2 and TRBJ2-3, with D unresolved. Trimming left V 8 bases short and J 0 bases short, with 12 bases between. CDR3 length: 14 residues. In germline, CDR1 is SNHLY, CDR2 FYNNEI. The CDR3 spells CASLGPPSTDTQYF. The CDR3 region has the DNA TGTGCCAGCTTAGGACCGCCGAGCACAGATACGCAGTATTTT.

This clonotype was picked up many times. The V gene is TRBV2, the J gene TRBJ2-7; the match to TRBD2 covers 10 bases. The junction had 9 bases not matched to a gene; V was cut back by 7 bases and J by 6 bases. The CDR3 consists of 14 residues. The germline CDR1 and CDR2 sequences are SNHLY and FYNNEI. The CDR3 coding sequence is TGTGCCAGCACTACCGGGACTAGCGTCTCCGAGCAGTACTTC. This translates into CASTTGTSVSEQYF.

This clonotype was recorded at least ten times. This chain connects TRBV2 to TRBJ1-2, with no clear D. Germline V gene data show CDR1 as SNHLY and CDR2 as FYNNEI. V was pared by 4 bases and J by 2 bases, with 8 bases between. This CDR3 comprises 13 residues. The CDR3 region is CASSGSENYGYTF. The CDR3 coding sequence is TGTGCCAGCAGTGGGTCAGAGAACTATGGCTACACCTTC.

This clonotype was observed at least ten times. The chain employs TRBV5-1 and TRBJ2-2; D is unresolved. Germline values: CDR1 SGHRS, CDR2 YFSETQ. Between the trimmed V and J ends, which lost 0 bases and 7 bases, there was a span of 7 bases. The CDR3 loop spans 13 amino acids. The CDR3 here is CASSLETIGELFF. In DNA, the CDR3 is TGCGCCAGCAGCTTGGAAACTATCGGGGAGCTGTTTTTT.

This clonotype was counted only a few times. The CDR3 DNA is TGCAGTGCTAGGCCCGGAGCCCATCCAGAGACCCAGTACTTC. Protein sequence: CSARPGAHPETQYF. V usage is TRBV20-1 and J usage is TRBJ2-5; D unclear. This CDR3 has 14 residues. The V end was cut by 3 bases, the J end by 4 bases, with 15 bases between. Germline CDR1 and CDR2: DFQATT and SNEGSKA (reference sequence).

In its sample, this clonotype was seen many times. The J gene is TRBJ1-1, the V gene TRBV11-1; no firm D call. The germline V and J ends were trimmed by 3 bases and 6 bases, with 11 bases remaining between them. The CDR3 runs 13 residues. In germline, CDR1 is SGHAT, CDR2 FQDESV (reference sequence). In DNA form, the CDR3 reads TGTGCCAGCAGCTTCTCGGCAAGGGCTGAAGCTTTCTTT. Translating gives CASSFSARAEAFF.

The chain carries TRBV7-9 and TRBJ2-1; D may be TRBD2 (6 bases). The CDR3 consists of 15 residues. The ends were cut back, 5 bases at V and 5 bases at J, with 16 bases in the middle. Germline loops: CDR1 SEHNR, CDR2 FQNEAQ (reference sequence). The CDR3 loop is CASSQRLGVDNEQFF. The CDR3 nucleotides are TGTGCCAGCAGCCAGAGACTAGGGGTTGACAATGAGCAGTTCTTC.

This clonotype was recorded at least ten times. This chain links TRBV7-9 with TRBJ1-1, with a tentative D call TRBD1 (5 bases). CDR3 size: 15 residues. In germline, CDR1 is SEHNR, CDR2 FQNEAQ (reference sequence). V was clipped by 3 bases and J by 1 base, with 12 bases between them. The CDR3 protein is CASSFTGTANTEAFF. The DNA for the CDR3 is TGTGCCAGCAGCTTCACCGGGACCGCGAACACTGAAGCTTTCTTT. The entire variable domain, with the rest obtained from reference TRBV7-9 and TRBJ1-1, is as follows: DTGVSQNPRHKITKRGQNVTFRCDPISEHNRLYWYRQTLGQGPEFLTYFQNEAQLEKSRLLSDRFSAERPKGSFSTLEIQRTEQGDSAMYLCASSFTGTANTEAFFGQGTRLTVV.

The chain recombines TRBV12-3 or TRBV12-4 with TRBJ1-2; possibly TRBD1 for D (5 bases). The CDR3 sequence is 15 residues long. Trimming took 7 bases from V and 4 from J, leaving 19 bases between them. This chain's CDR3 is CASTLGVSPLYGYTF. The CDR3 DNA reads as TGTGCCAGCACCCTAGGGGTGTCCCCCCTCTATGGCTACACCTTC.

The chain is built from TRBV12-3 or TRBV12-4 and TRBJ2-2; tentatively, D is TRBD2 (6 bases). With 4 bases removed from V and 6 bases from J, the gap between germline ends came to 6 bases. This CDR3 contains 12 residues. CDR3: CASSSGAGELFF. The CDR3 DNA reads TGTGCCAGCAGTTCGGGGGCCGGGGAGCTGTTTTTT.

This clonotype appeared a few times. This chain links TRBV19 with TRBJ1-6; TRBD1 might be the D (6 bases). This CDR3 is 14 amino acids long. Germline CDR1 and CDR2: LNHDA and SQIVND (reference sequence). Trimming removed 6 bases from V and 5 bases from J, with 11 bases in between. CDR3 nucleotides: TGTGCCAGTAGCGTGACAGGAGATAATTCACCCCTCCACTTT. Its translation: CASSVTGDNSPLHF.

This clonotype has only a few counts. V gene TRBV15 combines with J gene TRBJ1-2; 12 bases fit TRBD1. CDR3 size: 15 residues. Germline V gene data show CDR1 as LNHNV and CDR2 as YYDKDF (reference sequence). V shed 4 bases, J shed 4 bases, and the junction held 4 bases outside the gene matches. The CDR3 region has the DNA TGTGCCACCAGCACCGGGGACAGGGGGCTCTATGGCTACACCTTC. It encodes CATSTGDRGLYGYTF. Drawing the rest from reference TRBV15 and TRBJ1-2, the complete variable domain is DAMVIQNPRYQVTQFGKPVTLSCSQTLNHNVMYWYQQKSSQAPKLLFHYYDKDFNNEADTPDNFQSRRPNTSFCFLDIRSPGLGDTAMYLCATSTGDRGLYGYTFGSGTRLTVV.